These 25 T cell receptor beta chains originate from one sample sequenced in a study of persistence of HIV-infected CD4 T cells. The immunoSEQ assay was version 4, run in survey mode. Generated by immunoSEQ multiplex PCR, the TCRdb table keeps only in-frame clones and is missing some. The profile covers roughly 48,000 clones, with around 90% appearing a single time and approximately 0.5% taken by the ten largest. These TCRs are of unknown antigen specificity. This nonspecific control used anti-CD3/anti-CD28 bead stimulation of CD4+ T cells. Sorting selected CD4+ T cells upregulating both CD40 ligand and CD69. This specimen consisted of CD4+ T cells sorted from PBMCs after roughly 18-hour stimulation, obtained from a patient who received antiretroviral therapy. These receptors were taken from an adult woman with HIV who was CMV-seropositive.

The J gene is TRBJ1-2, the V gene TRBV5-4, with D perhaps TRBD1 (6 bases). The CDR3 sequence is 12 residues long. CDR1 is SGHNT, CDR2 YYREEE, per germline (reference sequence). V gave up 0 bases and J gave up 7 bases, with 7 bases separating them. CDR3 in DNA: TGTGCCAGCAGCTTGGACAGGGTTGGCTACACCTTC. Amino acids: CASSLDRVGYTF.

The chain joins TRBV7-2 to TRBJ2-7; D ambiguous. This CDR3 has 13 residues. The germline gives CDR1 SGHTA, CDR2 FQGNSA. The V gene lost 1 base and the J gene lost 9 bases, with 13 bases spanning the gap. The CDR3 region has the DNA TGTGCCAGCAGCTTAGGAGCACGGGCAATGCAGTACGTC. This encodes CASSLGARAMQYV.

V gene TRBV18 combines with J gene TRBJ2-3; 9 bases match TRBD2. Trimming cost V 3 bases and J 3 bases; bases outside gene matches: 7. The germline CDR1 and CDR2 sequences are KGHSH and LQKENI. The CDR3 spans 16 residues. The CDR3 nucleotides are TGTGCCAGCTCACCTCAGCGGGGGGCCTTTACAGATACGCAGTATTTT. It is translated as CASSPQRGAFTDTQYF.

The chain joins TRBV20-1 to TRBJ1-1, with a tentative D call TRBD1 (6 bases). The V end was cut by 5 bases, the J end by 4 bases, with 8 bases between. Germline CDR1 and CDR2: DFQATT and SNEGSKA (reference sequence). The CDR3 consists of 11 residues. CDR3 amino acids: CSAPDSTEAFF. In DNA, the CDR3 is TGCAGTGCTCCGGACAGCACTGAAGCTTTCTTT.

V gene TRBV5-1 combines with J gene TRBJ2-1; D might be TRBD1 or TRBD2, each matching 5 bases. The CDR3 runs 15 residues. Trimming cost V 4 bases and J 2 bases, with 13 bases left between them. Germline V gene lookup returns CDR1 SGHRS and CDR2 YFSETQ. The CDR3 is CASSPGTNPYNEQFF. The CDR3 DNA sequence: TGCGCCAGCAGCCCGGGGACGAATCCCTACAATGAGCAGTTCTTC.

The chain joins TRBV5-4 to TRBJ2-1; no clear D gene. Trimming stripped 1 base from V and 10 bases from J, with 12 bases between. The CDR3 sequence is 13 residues long. Germline CDR1 and CDR2: SGHNT and YYREEE (reference sequence). The CDR3 protein is CASSLRSGKEQFF. In DNA form, the CDR3 reads TGTGCCAGCAGCTTGAGGTCTGGGAAGGAGCAGTTCTTC.

The sample holds a few counts of this clone. The chain recombines TRBV5-4 with TRBJ1-2; D is undetermined. The V end lost 6 bases, the J end lost 5 bases, and 14 bases lay between the germline ends. This CDR3 region has 13 residues. CDR1 and CDR2 from the germline V gene are SGHNT and YYREEE (reference sequence). Here the CDR3 reads CASTTKGTYGYTF. Here the CDR3 DNA reads TGTGCCAGCACCACGAAAGGAACTTATGGCTACACCTTC.

J is TRBJ2-1 and V is TRBV5-1; 13 bases are a match to TRBD2. V was pared by 5 bases and J by 0 bases, with 2 bases of the junction left unmatched. Germline V gives CDR1 SGHRS, CDR2 YFSETQ. This CDR3 is 16 amino acids long. CDR3 protein: CASRLAGGSSYNEQFF. The CDR3 nucleotides are TGCGCCAGCAGACTAGCGGGGGGGAGCTCCTACAATGAGCAGTTCTTC. Full variable domain (missing parts from reference TRBV5-1 and TRBJ2-1): KAGVTQTPRYLIKTRGQQVTLSCSPISGHRSVSWYQQTPGQGLQFLFEYFSETQRNKGNFPGRFSGRQFSNSRSEMNVSTLELGDSALYLCASRLAGGSSYNEQFFGPGTRLTVL.

The chain carries TRBV25-1 and TRBJ1-1, with D perhaps TRBD1 (5 bases). CDR1 and CDR2 from the germline V gene are MGHDK and SYGVNS. The CDR3 covers 13 residues. Trimming took off 10 bases at V and 2 bases at J, with 14 bases between the two ends. CDR3 sequence: CATAKGTNTEAFF. CDR3 DNA sequence: TGTGCCACCGCGAAGGGGACCAACACTGAAGCTTTCTTT. The full variable domain, rest sourced from reference TRBV25-1 and TRBJ1-1, is EADIYQTPRYLVIGTGKKITLECSQTMGHDKMYWYQQDPGMELHLIHYSYGVNSTEKGDLSSESTVSRIRTEHFPLTLESARPSHTSQYLCATAKGTNTEAFFGQGTRLTVV.

This chain links TRBV5-1 with TRBJ2-2, with 8 positions matching TRBD1. The CDR3 consists of 17 residues. In germline, CDR1 is SGHRS, CDR2 YFSETQ. V lost 0 bases to trimming and J lost 4 bases; unmatched junction nucleotides: 8. CDR3 sequence (DNA): TGCGCCAGCAGCTTGGATGCACAGGGGGTGTCCACCGGGGAGCTGTTTTTT. This gives the protein CASSLDAQGVSTGELFF. Filled out from reference TRBV5-1 and TRBJ2-2, the complete variable domain reads KAGVTQTPRYLIKTRGQQVTLSCSPISGHRSVSWYQQTPGQGLQFLFEYFSETQRNKGNFPGRFSGRQFSNSRSEMNVSTLELGDSALYLCASSLDAQGVSTGELFFGEGSRLTVL.

This chain uses TRBV9 with TRBJ2-1; 12 bases line up with TRBD2. The V gene's germline CDR1 is SGDLS and CDR2 YYNGEE. J gave up 7 bases and V 3 bases, and 5 bases lay outside the gene matches. This CDR3 is 15 amino acids long. The CDR3 here is CASSAMTSGGNEQFF. The DNA of the CDR3 is TGTGCCAGCAGCGCCATGACTAGCGGGGGTAATGAGCAGTTCTTC.

This sequence joins TRBV12-3 or TRBV12-4 and TRBJ1-2, with D uncertain. There are 12 residues in the CDR3. V was shortened by 3 bases and J by 3 bases, with 5 bases between the two germline ends. In DNA form, the CDR3 reads TGTGCCAGCAGTTTTCGGTACTATGGCTACACCTTC. This gives the protein CASSFRYYGYTF.

The V call is TRBV2, the J call TRBJ1-2; 11 bases match TRBD1. The CDR3 totals 14 residues. Germline CDR1 is SNHLY and CDR2 is FYNNEI. Trimming removed 5 bases from V and 6 bases from J; junction bases left unmatched: 5. Here the CDR3 reads CASSRDRGSDGYTF. The DNA for the CDR3 is TGTGCCAGCAGTCGGGACAGGGGGAGTGATGGCTACACCTTC.

The chain combines TRBV18 with TRBJ1-6; D gene ambiguous. V gave up 3 bases and J gave up 10 bases, with 10 bases separating them. This CDR3 has 13 amino acids. CDR1 is KGHSH and CDR2 is LQKENI in the germline V gene. The CDR3: CASSPLEVSPLHF. Here the CDR3 DNA reads TGTGCCAGCTCACCCCTTGAGGTCTCACCCCTCCACTTT.

The chain has TRBV5-5 and TRBJ1-1; D gene unclear. This CDR3 is built from 13 residues. The V gene's germline CDR1 is SGHKS and CDR2 YYEKEE (reference sequence). V lost 1 base and J lost 1, with 5 bases in between. The CDR3 coding sequence is TGTGCCAGCAGCTTGAAGGGGAACACTGAAGCTTTCTTT. This translates into CASSLKGNTEAFF.

This chain uses TRBV6-5 with TRBJ2-7; tentatively, D is TRBD1 (6 bases). The CDR3 runs to 13 residues. Germline V lookup: CDR1 MNHEY, CDR2 SVGAGI. Trimming pared 7 bases from V and 9 bases from J, leaving 19 bases between. CDR3 nucleotides: TGTGCCAGCATGGGGACACGAAAATCTGGGCAGTACGTC. This codes for CASMGTRKSGQYV.

This chain uses TRBV10-1 with TRBJ2-2; D is unclear. The V gene lost 2 bases and the J gene lost 0 bases, with 10 bases spanning the gap. Germline V gene data show CDR1 as WNHNN and CDR2 as SYGVQD (reference sequence). The CDR3 length is 16 residues. In nucleotides, the CDR3 is TGCGCCAGCAGTGAGCGGGCGTCACCGAACACCGGGGAGCTGTTTTTT. Protein: CASSERASPNTGELFF.

The J gene is TRBJ1-5, the V gene TRBV6-5; no clear D. The V end was cut by 6 bases, the J end by 3 bases, with 9 bases between. CDR3 size: 13 residues. Germline V gene lookup returns CDR1 MNHEY and CDR2 SVGAGI. The CDR3 reads CASRTEYNQPQHF. CDR3 nucleotides: TGTGCCAGCAGAACAGAGTACAATCAGCCCCAGCATTTT.

The CDR3 DNA follows: TGTGCCACGTCTCGGACTAGCGGGGGGACCGAGCAGTACTTC. Its protein product is CATSRTSGGTEQYF. The chain recombines TRBV5-4 with TRBJ2-7; 14 nucleotides match TRBD2. The CDR3 sequence is 14 residues long. Germline trimming cut 9 bases from V and 6 bases from J; bases unmatched to any gene: 8. Germline-derived CDR1 and CDR2 are SGHNT and YYREEE (reference sequence).

The rearrangement uses TRBV6-5 and TRBJ1-4; 9 bases are shared with TRBD1. Germline trimming cut 7 bases from V and 8 bases from J; bases unmatched to any gene: 8. CDR1 is MNHEY, CDR2 SVGAGI, per germline. The CDR3 is 14 amino acids. The CDR3: CASKPGQGREKLFF. In DNA form, the CDR3 reads TGTGCCAGCAAACCGGGACAGGGAAGGGAAAAACTGTTTTTT.

The chain carries TRBV2 and TRBJ1-2; 7 nucleotides agree with TRBD1. This CDR3 spans 13 amino acids. J was trimmed by 8 bases and V by 7 bases; bases with no gene match: 10. Per the germline V gene, CDR1 is SNHLY and CDR2 is FYNNEI. This CDR3 is CASKPGQPMGYTF. CDR3 nucleotide sequence: TGTGCCAGCAAGCCGGGACAGCCTATGGGCTACACCTTC.

The chain combines TRBV7-8 with TRBJ1-6, with 7 positions matching TRBD1. Germline CDR1 is SGHVS and CDR2 is FQNEAQ. This CDR3 comprises 14 residues. V lost 5 bases and J lost 6; bases outside the gene matches: 4. CDR3 loop: CASSPGQLNSPLHF. DNA for the CDR3: TGTGCCAGCAGCCCGGGACAGCTTAATTCACCCCTCCACTTT. The variable domain in full, with the rest retrieved from reference TRBV7-8 and TRBJ1-6, is GAGVSQSPRYKVAKRGQDVALRCDPISGHVSLFWYQQALGQGPEFLTYFQNEAQLDKSGLPSDRFFAERPEGSVSTLKIQRTQQEDSAVYLCASSPGQLNSPLHFGNGTRLTVT.

The gene calls are TRBV5-1 and TRBJ1-1; D gene unclear. Germline assignment: CDR1 SGHRS and CDR2 YFSETQ. CDR3 length: 13 amino acids. The ends were cut back, 0 bases at V and 10 bases at J, with 13 bases in the middle. This chain's CDR3 is CASSLVPEWGAFF. The CDR3 nucleotides read TGCGCCAGCAGCTTGGTCCCGGAATGGGGAGCTTTCTTT. Supplemented by reference TRBV5-1 and TRBJ1-1, the full variable domain reads KAGVTQTPRYLIKTRGQQVTLSCSPISGHRSVSWYQQTPGQGLQFLFEYFSETQRNKGNFPGRFSGRQFSNSRSEMNVSTLELGDSALYLCASSLVPEWGAFFGQGTRLTVV.

This clone was detected only once. The chain uses TRBV5-1 and TRBJ2-1; D not certain. V lost 2 bases and J lost 5, with 11 bases in between. Germline V gene lookup returns CDR1 SGHRS and CDR2 YFSETQ. This CDR3 has 14 amino acids. The CDR3 bases are TGCGCCAGCAGCTTTAAGGGTCCCGACAATGAGCAGTTCTTC. It is translated as CASSFKGPDNEQFF.

The CDR3 coding sequence is TGTGCCAGCAGCCAAGATGAGATAGGGGGTTCCGGGGCCAAAAACATTCAGTACTTC. Translating it yields CASSQDEIGGSGAKNIQYF. The rearrangement uses TRBV3-1 (or the pseudogene TRBV3-2) and TRBJ2-4; maybe TRBD1 (6 bases). The ends were cut back, 0 bases at V and 1 base at J, with 19 bases in the middle. In germline, CDR1 is LGHDT, CDR2 YNNKEL (reference sequence). CDR3 length equals 19 residues.